This record concerns one T cell receptor beta chain sequence. The antigen is not known. The germline V gene has CDR1 MNHEY and CDR2 SVGAGI. V lost 6 bases and J lost 7, with 9 bases in between. The CDR3 loop spans 11 amino acids. The data originate from a study of OX40 agonist ivuxolimab in advanced cancers. Study summary: Participants could have had prior anti-PD-1, anti-PD-L1 or anti-CTLA-4 therapy, and approximately 40% had some. Partial responses were observed in three patients, of whom one had hepatocellular carcinoma and two had cutaneous melanoma. Study outcomes and limitations: On average, CD8+ T cells had more expanded clones than CD4+.

Samples of blood were obtained at baseline, on cycle 4 day 1, and on cycle 7 day 1. Profiling relied on immunoSEQ multiplex PCR, and the TCRdb table lists in-frame clones only, not all of them. The sample carries about 50,000 clones, just over 85% recorded once. Sequenced material: CD4+ or CD8+ T cells sorted from blood, taken in a trial of the OX40 agonist ivuxolimab. This TCR came from an adult with an advanced solid tumor such as melanoma, head and neck, liver or kidney cancer. The genes are TRBV6-5 and TRBJ1-1; the D is unclear. The CDR3 protein is CASRNEVEAFF. CDR3 sequence (DNA): TGTGCCAGCAGAAACGAAGTTGAAGCTTTCTTT.